This record looks at one T cell receptor beta chain sequence and its context. This sample stems from a study of blood T cell repertoires in COVID-19. Overall study: Collection of acute and convalescent COVID-19 samples took place in the United States, Italy and Spain. The cDNA or gDNA used as material had been derived from T cells, B-cell-depleted T cells, or PBMCs.

The V end lost 7 bases, the J end lost 0 bases, and 10 bases lay between the germline ends. The CDR3 is made up of 14 amino acids. The germline V gene encodes CDR1 SGHVS and CDR2 FNYEAQ. Under the authors' procedure: The assay estimated nucleated cells by amplifying reference gene primers. TCRdb keeps only in-frame clones here, not all; method: immunoSEQ multiplex PCR. V and J calls plus clone size are reproduced from that table; the DNA served to infer D and trimming. The sample records around 75,000 clones, around 87% being singletons. This clonotype originated in a man aged 45-65 years with acute or convalescent COVID-19. Sequencing was performed on peripheral blood. This chain connects TRBV7-6 to TRBJ2-1, with D possibly TRBD2 on 5 matching bases. The CDR3 nucleotides read TGTGCCAGCAAAGGAGGTCCCTCCTACAATGAGCAGTTCTTC. Translated, it gives CASKGGPSYNEQFF.